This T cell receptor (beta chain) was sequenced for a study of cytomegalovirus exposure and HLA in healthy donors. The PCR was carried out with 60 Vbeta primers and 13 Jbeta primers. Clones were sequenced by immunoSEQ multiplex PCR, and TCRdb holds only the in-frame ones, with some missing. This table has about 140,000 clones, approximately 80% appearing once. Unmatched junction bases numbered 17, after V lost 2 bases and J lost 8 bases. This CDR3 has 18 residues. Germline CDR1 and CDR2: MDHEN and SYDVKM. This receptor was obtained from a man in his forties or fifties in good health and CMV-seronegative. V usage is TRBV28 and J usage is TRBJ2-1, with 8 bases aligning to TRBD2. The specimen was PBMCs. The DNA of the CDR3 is TGTGCCAGCAGTTTACTTACCCGCCCGGGGACTAGGAGCCATGAGCAGTTCTTC. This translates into CASSLLTRPGTRSHEQFF.